Each of the 29 T cell receptor beta chains below was sequenced from the same sample in a study of metastatic and nonmetastatic thyroid tumors. Every patient was untreated before thyroid surgery. TCRdb reanalyzed the PCR reads with MiXCR. This repertoire shows more than 10,000 clones, approximately 33% found once; its top ten account for approximately 15%. The source material was tumor tissue. These receptors were taken from a male donor with papillary thyroid cancer or a benign thyroid nodule (not recorded which). Some clones in this sample may be carry-over from other donors' samples.

This clone was observed a few times. The chain employs TRBV19 and TRBJ2-3; 7 bases align to TRBD2. The V segment lost 4 bases and the J segment 5 bases; nucleotides outside the gene matches: 0. The length of the CDR3 is 12 residues. Germline V gene sequence: CDR1 LNHDA, CDR2 SQIVND (reference sequence). The CDR3 region is CASSRGGDTQYF. CDR3 sequence (DNA): TGTGCCAGTAGTAGGGGGGGAGATACGCAGTATTTT. Drawing the rest from reference TRBV19 and TRBJ2-3, the complete variable domain is DGGITQSPKYLFRKEGQNVTLSCEQNLNHDAMYWYRQDPGQGLRLIYYSQIVNDFQKGDIAEGYSVSREKKESFPLTVTSAQKNPTAFYLCASSRGGDTQYFGPGTRLTVL.

By share of the sample, this clone is medium-sized. V gene TRBV18 combines with J gene TRBJ2-6; 7 bases are shared with TRBD1. V lost 5 bases, J lost 2 bases, and 3 bases stayed unmatched. The CDR3 sequence is 15 residues long. CDR1 and CDR2 from the germline V gene are KGHSH and LQKENI. The CDR3 loop is CASSRGGTGANVLTF. CDR3 nucleotide sequence: TGTGCCAGCTCAAGAGGGGGCACTGGGGCCAACGTCCTGACTTTC.

This clone was found many times. This sequence joins TRBV7-2 and TRBJ2-1, with D maybe TRBD1 (6 bases). The germline V gene encodes CDR1 SGHTA and CDR2 FQGNSA. Deletions cut 6 bases from V and 0 bases from J, with 12 bases between. The CDR3 spans 15 residues. This chain's CDR3 is CASRPGGPSYNEQFF. The CDR3 DNA reads as TGTGCCAGCAGGCCTGGGGGCCCCTCCTACAATGAGCAGTTCTTC. Supplemented by reference TRBV7-2 and TRBJ2-1, the full variable domain reads GAGVSQSPSNKVTEKGKDVELRCDPISGHTALYWYRQSLGQGLEFLIYFQGNSAPDKSGLPSDRFSAERTGGSVSTLTIQRTQQEDSAVYLCASRPGGPSYNEQFFGPGTRLTVL.

The rearrangement joins TRBV18 to TRBJ2-6; a weak D match, TRBD1 (6 bases). This CDR3 has 14 residues. V was shortened by 10 bases and J by 2 bases, with 12 bases between the two germline ends. Germline V gene sequence: CDR1 KGHSH, CDR2 LQKENI. Here the CDR3 DNA reads TGTGCCACCGAACAGGGTACTGGGGCCAACGTCCTGACTTTC. Translation: CATEQGTGANVLTF.

This clone is medium-sized in the sample. The V gene is TRBV20-1, the J gene TRBJ1-5; D unresolved. This CDR3 has 16 amino acids. Trimming cost V 0 bases and J 0 bases, with 12 bases left between them. The germline gives CDR1 DFQATT, CDR2 SNEGSKA (reference sequence). DNA for the CDR3: TGCAGTGCTAGAGATTTTGCCTCATATAGCAATCAGCCCCAGCATTTT. It encodes CSARDFASYSNQPQHF.

The chain employs TRBV18 and TRBJ2-7; TRBD2 matches at 10 bases. V gave up 6 bases and J gave up 3 bases; unmatched junction bases: 8. The CDR3 totals 15 residues. Germline CDR1 is KGHSH and CDR2 is LQKENI. CDR3 sequence (DNA): TGTGCCAGCTCGCTTCTAGCGGGAGATTTCTACGAGCAGTACTTC. This encodes CASSLLAGDFYEQYF.

The chain combines TRBV12-3 or TRBV12-4 with TRBJ2-3; the D call may be TRBD1 or TRBD2 (5 bases each). The CDR3 runs to 16 residues. The V end was cut by 0 bases, the J end by 1 base, with 11 bases between. CDR3 sequence: CASSLARGDGTDTQYF. The CDR3 region has the DNA TGTGCCAGCAGTTTAGCGAGGGGCGACGGCACAGATACGCAGTATTTT.

J is TRBJ2-7 and V is TRBV27; 10 bases fit TRBD1. V shed 5 bases, J shed 5 bases, and the junction held 6 bases outside the gene matches. The CDR3 covers 14 residues. CDR1 MNHEY and CDR2 SMNVEV come from the germline V gene (reference sequence). The CDR3 coding sequence is TGTGCCAGCAGTGTGACAGGGGGCTACCACGAGCAGTACTTC. This translates into CASSVTGGYHEQYF.

The DNA of the CDR3 is TGCGCCAGCAGCCCCCTGTGCGGTAGGGCCGGGCCCTACAATGAGCAGTTCTTC. Translating it yields CASSPLCGRAGPYNEQFF. V gene TRBV5-1 combines with J gene TRBJ2-1; no reliable D call. V lost 4 bases and J lost 2, with 22 bases in between. There are 18 residues in the CDR3. Germline values: CDR1 SGHRS, CDR2 YFSETQ.

J is TRBJ2-7 and V is TRBV7-2; 12 nucleotides line up with TRBD2. The CDR3 length is 15 residues. Germline values: CDR1 SGHTA, CDR2 FQGNSA. V was clipped by 5 bases and J by 3 bases; unmatched bases: 5. The DNA for the CDR3 is TGTGCCAGCAGCCCCCTAGCGGGAGGGCACTACGAGCAGTACTTC. Translated: CASSPLAGGHYEQYF.

V is TRBV4-1 and J is TRBJ1-2; D not certain. Between the trimmed V and J ends, which lost 4 bases and 4 bases, there was a span of 13 bases. CDR3 length: 14 amino acids. CDR1 and CDR2 (germline): MGHRA, YSYEKL. Written as DNA, the CDR3 is TGCGCCAGCAGCCTCAGGTTGGGCCTCTATGGCTACACCTTC. Amino acids: CASSLRLGLYGYTF.

This chain connects TRBV9 to TRBJ2-3; 9 nucleotides line up with TRBD2. Germline V CDR1 and CDR2: SGDLS, YYNGEE. J gave up 0 bases and V 0 bases, and 8 bases lay outside the gene matches. CDR3 length equals 18 residues. The CDR3 sequence: CASSVAAGGPTSTDTQYF. The CDR3 DNA reads TGTGCCAGCAGCGTAGCGGCGGGAGGGCCTACGAGCACAGATACGCAGTATTTT.

This clone was seen repeatedly, ten times or more. The gene calls are TRBV5-6 and TRBJ2-1; D is perhaps TRBD1 (5 bases). Germline assignment: CDR1 SGHDT and CDR2 YYEEEE. The ends were cut back, 3 bases at V and 3 bases at J, with 16 bases in the middle. This CDR3 comprises 16 residues. CDR3: CASSSNRFVSYNEQFF. The CDR3 coding sequence is TGTGCCAGCAGCTCGAACAGGTTCGTTAGCTACAATGAGCAGTTCTTC.

Comments on this clone: Just one base apart from a much larger clone, this may be a read error. The V gene is TRBV7-9, the J gene TRBJ2-5; TRBD1 matches at 7 bases. The CDR3 spans 15 residues. CDR1 is SEHNR, CDR2 FQNEAQ, per germline (reference sequence). In DNA, the CDR3 is TGTGCCAGCAGCTTGGCAACAGGGGTCCAAGAGACCAAGTACTTC. The encoded protein is CASSLATGVQETKYF.

The chain uses TRBV5-1 and TRBJ2-1; tentatively, D is TRBD1 or TRBD2 (7 bases each). V gave up 4 bases and J gave up 4 bases, with 18 bases separating them. CDR3 length equals 16 residues. CDR1 and CDR2 from the germline V gene are SGHRS and YFSETQ. This CDR3 is CASSVETGRVYNEQFF. CDR3 in DNA: TGCGCCAGCAGCGTCGAGACAGGGAGGGTTTACAATGAGCAGTTCTTC.

This clone was found many times. The chain links TRBV5-1 to TRBJ2-5, with TRBD2 as a possible D gene (6 bases). Germline CDR1 reads SGHRS; CDR2 reads YFSETQ. V was pared by 4 bases and J by 4 bases, with 14 bases between. The CDR3 is made up of 14 amino acids. In DNA, the CDR3 is TGCGCCAGCAGCCCGACCCGACTAGGAGAGACCCAGTACTTC. This sequence encodes CASSPTRLGETQYF.

The V gene is TRBV11-2, the J gene TRBJ2-7; D could derive from TRBD1 or TRBD2 (5 bases each). Between the trimmed V and J ends, which lost 0 bases and 7 bases, there was a span of 13 bases. From germline, CDR1 is SGHAT and CDR2 FQNNGV. The CDR3 has 14 amino acids. CDR3 sequence (DNA): TGTGCCAGCAGCTTAGAGGCAGGGACCCTGGAGCAGTACTTC. Amino acids: CASSLEAGTLEQYF.

The V gene is TRBV5-1, the J gene TRBJ2-1; D could derive from TRBD1 or TRBD2 (6 bases each). Trimming shortened V by 4 bases and J by 7 bases, and 15 bases separated the two germline ends. Germline assignment: CDR1 SGHRS and CDR2 YFSETQ. This CDR3 is built from 14 residues. The CDR3 DNA reads as TGCGCCAGCAGCCTAGGGGGGTATGGGAATGAGCAGTTCTTC. This encodes CASSLGGYGNEQFF.

The rearrangement joins TRBV18 to TRBJ2-2; TRBD2 is a possible D gene (5 bases). Trimming removed 4 bases from V and 3 bases from J, with 6 bases in between. This CDR3 comprises 13 residues. Germline lookup yields CDR1 KGHSH and CDR2 LQKENI. The CDR3 sequence: CASSLAYTGELFF. The CDR3 DNA sequence: TGTGCCAGCTCACTAGCGTACACCGGGGAGCTGTTTTTT. Full variable domain (remainder filled in from reference TRBV18 and TRBJ2-2): NAGVMQNPRHLVRRRGQEARLRCSPMKGHSHVYWYRQLPEEGLKFMVYLQKENIIDESGMPKERFSAEFPKEGPSILRIQQVVRGDSAAYFCASSLAYTGELFFGEGSRLTVL.

In this sample, this clone turned up many times. A clone one base away is much larger, so this may be a read error. Other nucleotide sequences from this sample produce the same CDR3. The V gene is TRBV19, the J gene TRBJ2-7, with D perhaps matching TRBD2 (5 bases). The CDR3 has 15 residues. From germline, CDR1 is LNHDA and CDR2 SQIVND (reference sequence). V dropped 9 bases and J dropped 0 bases, with 18 bases sitting between them. This CDR3 reads CASSRKPTSSYEQYF. CDR3 sequence (DNA): TGTGCCAGCAGCCGGAAACCAACTAGCTCCTACGAGCAGTACTTC.

This clone was picked up many times. This chain uses TRBV14 with TRBJ2-7; D is tentatively TRBD1 or TRBD2 (5 bases each). V lost 4 bases and J lost 6, with 16 bases in between. Germline CDR1 SGHDN, CDR2 FVKESK. This CDR3 is built from 14 residues. CDR3 in amino acids: CASSPRDGALEQYV. The CDR3 DNA is TGTGCCAGCAGCCCACGGGACGGCGCCCTCGAGCAGTACGTC.

This clone has only a few counts. This rearrangement joins TRBV6-1 to TRBJ2-5; D call uncertain. The CDR3 loop spans 12 amino acids. Per germline, CDR1 MNHNS and CDR2 SASEGT. The germline V and J ends were trimmed by 7 bases and 3 bases, with 9 bases remaining between them. As DNA, the CDR3 is TGTGCCAGCATGGACCTAAAAGAGACCCAGTACTTC. This gives the protein CASMDLKETQYF.

A few counts support this clone. The chain combines TRBV7-2 with TRBJ2-7; 8 bases are a match to TRBD2. The CDR3 loop spans 15 amino acids. Germline CDR1 is SGHTA and CDR2 is FQGNSA. V shed 5 bases and J 0 bases; nucleotides not matched to a gene: 6. The CDR3 here is CASSEAGTSSYEQYF. The CDR3 DNA is TGTGCCAGCAGCGAGGCGGGGACTAGCTCCTACGAGCAGTACTTC.

This clone was seen repeatedly, ten times or more. This sample also contains other DNA sequences that code for the same CDR3. The rearrangement joins TRBV7-3 to TRBJ2-1; 8 bases agree with TRBD2. V lost 2 bases, J lost 10 bases, and 7 bases stayed unmatched. The CDR3 contains 14 residues. Per the germline V gene, CDR1 is SGHTA and CDR2 is FQGTGA. The DNA for the CDR3 is TGTGCCAGCAGCTTAGGGACGGGAGGGGGGGAGCAGTTCTTC. This gives the protein CASSLGTGGGEQFF.

By sample fraction, this clone is medium-sized. The J gene is TRBJ1-6, the V gene TRBV20-1; unclear D gene. Trimming cost V 6 bases and J 4 bases, with 19 bases left between them. The V gene's germline CDR1 is DFQATT and CDR2 SNEGSKA (reference sequence). The CDR3 loop spans 16 amino acids. The CDR3 reads CSAHSLIGEYNSPLHF. DNA of the CDR3: TGCAGTGCACATTCCCTGATTGGGGAGTATAATTCACCCCTCCACTTT.

This chain connects TRBV6-1 to TRBJ1-1; tentatively, D is TRBD1 (5 bases). The ends were cut back, 8 bases at V and 6 bases at J, with 16 bases in the middle. Germline V gene lookup returns CDR1 MNHNS and CDR2 SASEGT. This CDR3 has 13 amino acids. The DNA of the CDR3 is TGTGCCAGCTACCGTCCAGGGAGCTCTGAAGCTTTCTTT. Protein: CASYRPGSSEAFF.

Ten or more counts support this clone. For the CDR3, the DNA is TGTGCCAGCAGCCTTGATTTTGGGGAAAAACTGTTTTTT. It yields the protein CASSLDFGEKLFF. The chain employs TRBV6-1 and TRBJ1-4, with D unresolved. With 6 bases removed from V and 8 bases from J, the gap between germline ends came to 13 bases. The germline V gene encodes CDR1 MNHNS and CDR2 SASEGT. This CDR3 has 13 residues.

This clone was seen repeatedly, ten times or more. This chain connects TRBV9 to TRBJ2-3; tentatively, D is TRBD2 (5 bases). Trimming pared 6 bases from V and 1 base from J, leaving 18 bases between. The V gene's germline CDR1 is SGDLS and CDR2 YYNGEE. The CDR3 spans 16 residues. The CDR3 spells CASTGMGSGGTDTQYF. CDR3 coding DNA: TGTGCCAGCACCGGGATGGGGTCCGGGGGCACAGATACGCAGTATTTT.

By share, this clone counts as medium-sized. The CDR3 sequence is CASSGSSYEQYF. CDR3 in DNA: TGTGCCAGCTCCGGGAGCTCCTACGAGCAGTACTTC. The chain links TRBV9 to TRBJ2-7; a weak D match, TRBD2 (6 bases). Germline lookup yields CDR1 SGDLS and CDR2 YYNGEE. Trimming removed 7 bases at V and 0 bases at J, with 8 bases between. The CDR3 contains 12 residues.